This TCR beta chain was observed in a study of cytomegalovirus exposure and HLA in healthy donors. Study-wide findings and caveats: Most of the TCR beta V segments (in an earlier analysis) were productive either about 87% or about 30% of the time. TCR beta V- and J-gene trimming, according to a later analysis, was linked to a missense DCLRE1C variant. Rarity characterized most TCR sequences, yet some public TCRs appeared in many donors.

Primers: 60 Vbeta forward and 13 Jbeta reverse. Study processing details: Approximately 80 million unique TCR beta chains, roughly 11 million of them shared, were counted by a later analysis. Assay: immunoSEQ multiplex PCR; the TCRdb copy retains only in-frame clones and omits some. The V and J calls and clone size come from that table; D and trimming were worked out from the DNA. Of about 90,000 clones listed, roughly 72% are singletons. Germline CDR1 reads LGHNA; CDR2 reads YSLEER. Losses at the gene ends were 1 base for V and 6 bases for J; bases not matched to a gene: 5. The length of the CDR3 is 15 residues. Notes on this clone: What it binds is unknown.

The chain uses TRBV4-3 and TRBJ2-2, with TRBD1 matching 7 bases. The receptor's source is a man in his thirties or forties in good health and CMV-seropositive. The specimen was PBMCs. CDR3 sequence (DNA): TGCGCCAGCAGCCAAGTCACAGGGGTGGCCGGGGAGCTGTTTTTT. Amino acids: CASSQVTGVAGELFF.